The 13 T cell receptor beta chains reported below all come from one sample, sequenced in a study of blood T cell repertoires in COVID-19. TCRdb's copy holds only in-frame clones and misses some; the assay was immunoSEQ multiplex PCR. This sample has hundreds of thousands of clones; around 88% occur once, and the top ten carry about 2.2%. Material for sequencing was peripheral blood. The source of these receptors is a woman aged 25 to 39 who had recovered from COVID-19.

In its sample, this clone was seen once. The gene calls are TRBV5-1 and TRBJ1-4; 9 bases line up with TRBD1. Trimming took 7 bases from V and 7 from J; bases not matched to a gene: 5. Per the germline V gene, CDR1 is SGHRS and CDR2 is YFSETQ. The CDR3 runs to 13 residues. The CDR3 coding sequence is TGCGCCAGCGGGACAGGGATAGGTGAAAAACTGTTTTTT. Its translation: CASGTGIGEKLFF.

This rearrangement joins TRBV15 to TRBJ1-6; TRBD1 aligns across 7 bases. Losses at the gene ends were 1 base for V and 6 bases for J; bases not matched to a gene: 6. The CDR3 consists of 16 residues. CDR1 is LNHNV and CDR2 is YYDKDF in the germline V gene (reference sequence). The CDR3 DNA is TGTGCCACCAGCAGAGTTGGGTCAGGGGGTAATTCACCCCTCCACTTT. It codes for CATSRVGSGGNSPLHF.

The J gene is TRBJ1-6, the V gene TRBV28; D unresolved. This CDR3 has 14 residues. Per germline, CDR1 MDHEN and CDR2 SYDVKM. V was shortened by 6 bases and J by 7 bases, with 13 bases between the two germline ends. The CDR3 region is CASSPSEGNSPLHF. The CDR3 DNA is TGTGCCAGCAGCCCGTCAGAGGGCAATTCACCCCTCCACTTT.

A single count supports this clone. The rearrangement joins TRBV11-2 to TRBJ2-7; D is perhaps TRBD1 (5 bases). CDR3 length: 15 residues. Germline loops: CDR1 SGHAT, CDR2 FQNNGV. V was clipped by 0 bases and J by 6 bases, with 15 bases between them. This CDR3 reads CASSLDRGALAEQYF. DNA of the CDR3: TGTGCCAGCAGCTTAGATCGTGGGGCGCTCGCCGAGCAGTACTTC. The variable domain in full, with the rest retrieved from reference TRBV11-2 and TRBJ2-7, is EAGVAQSPRYKIIEKRQSVAFWCNPISGHATLYWYQQILGQGPKLLIQFQNNGVVDDSQLPKDRFSAERLKGVDSTLKIQPAKLEDSAVYLCASSLDRGALAEQYFGPGTRLTVT.

V gene TRBV6-1 combines with J gene TRBJ2-7; D unclear. V shed 2 bases and J shed 2 bases, with 10 bases lying between them. Germline V gives CDR1 MNHNS, CDR2 SASEGT. This CDR3 is 14 amino acids long. The CDR3 region is CASSESAGTYEQYF. CDR3 nucleotides: TGTGCCAGCAGTGAATCGGCAGGAACCTACGAGCAGTACTTC.

This chain links TRBV9 with TRBJ1-1; no clear D. From germline, CDR1 is SGDLS and CDR2 YYNGEE. The V end lost 5 bases, the J end lost 6 bases, and 11 bases lay between the germline ends. This CDR3 spans 12 amino acids. In nucleotides, the CDR3 is TGTGCCAGCAGGGGAGGAGACTCTGAAGCTTTCTTT. Its protein is CASRGGDSEAFF.

This chain uses TRBV19 with TRBJ1-1; 7 nucleotides match TRBD1. Looked up from germline, CDR1 is LNHDA and CDR2 is SQIVND (reference sequence). The V gene end was trimmed by 7 bases and the J gene end by 4 bases; junction bases not matched to a gene: 6. The CDR3 runs to 13 residues. The CDR3 here is CASTATGFTEAFF. CDR3 in DNA: TGTGCCAGTACCGCGACAGGGTTCACTGAAGCTTTCTTT.

The chain couples TRBV6-5 to TRBJ2-7; TRBD2 agrees at 8 bases. Trimming removed 8 bases from V and 6 bases from J; junction bases left unmatched: 15. Per germline, CDR1 MNHEY and CDR2 SVGAGI. The CDR3 covers 15 residues. The CDR3: CASCTGGAQWGEQYF. CDR3 coding DNA: TGTGCCAGCTGTACCGGGGGGGCACAATGGGGCGAGCAGTACTTC.

This chain joins TRBV6-5 and TRBJ1-2; TRBD1 matches 7 bases. In germline, CDR1 is MNHEY, CDR2 SVGAGI. The CDR3 is made up of 14 amino acids. V lost 6 bases and J lost 4; bases outside the gene matches: 8. The CDR3 protein is CASSRDSPSYGYTF. The CDR3 DNA follows: TGTGCCAGCAGCCGGGACAGTCCCTCCTATGGCTACACCTTC.

The chain joins TRBV28 to TRBJ1-3, with D possibly matching TRBD1 (6 bases). Between the trimmed V and J ends, which lost 6 bases and 2 bases, there was a span of 14 bases. The CDR3 sequence is 15 residues long. Germline-derived CDR1 and CDR2 are MDHEN and SYDVKM. The CDR3 loop is CASSSGTSPGNTIYF. The CDR3 DNA follows: TGTGCCAGCAGCTCTGGGACATCCCCTGGAAACACCATATATTTT.

The chain recombines TRBV6-4 with TRBJ1-4; D not certain. The V end was cut by 3 bases, the J end by 4 bases, with 15 bases between. Germline loops: CDR1 MRHNA, CDR2 SNTAGT. The CDR3 extends over 16 amino acids. In DNA, the CDR3 is TGTGCCAGCAGTGATCCTCAGACCCAGGTTAATGAAAAACTGTTTTTT. This translates into CASSDPQTQVNEKLFF.

This rearrangement joins TRBV15 to TRBJ2-7; TRBD2 aligns across 7 bases. The germline V gene encodes CDR1 LNHNV and CDR2 YYDKDF (reference sequence). There are 14 residues in the CDR3. The V segment lost 5 bases and the J segment 6 bases; nucleotides outside the gene matches: 10. The CDR3 region is CATSAGGIAGEQYF. The CDR3 nucleotides read TGTGCCACCAGCGCCGGGGGGATTGCGGGCGAGCAGTACTTC.

This clone has just a few counts. The CDR3 DNA follows: TGTGCCACCAGTGATTCTAAACAGGGGTGGGGCATTCAGTACTTC. As protein: CATSDSKQGWGIQYF. The chain employs TRBV24-1 and TRBJ2-4; 7 bases match TRBD1. Germline-derived CDR1 and CDR2 are KGHDR and SFDVKD. The V segment lost 2 bases and the J segment 9 bases; nucleotides outside the gene matches: 9. The CDR3 runs to 15 residues.